This passage covers 17 T cell receptor beta chains from one sample sequenced in a study of neoadjuvant anti-PD-1 for oral cavity cancer. Time point given: after neoadjuvant nivolumab, at surgical resection. Assay used: immunoSEQ multiplex PCR; TCRdb lists only in-frame clones, some missing. Of under 15,000 clones listed, roughly 74% are singletons. The material sequenced was PBMCs, taken after nivolumab (anti-PD-1) treatment. The receptors were gathered from a person aged 35-79 years with oral cavity squamous cell carcinoma.

This chain uses TRBV30 with TRBJ2-1, with a tentative D call TRBD2 (6 bases). V was pared by 3 bases and J by 3 bases, with 15 bases between. CDR1 GTSNPN and CDR2 SVGIG come from the germline V gene (reference sequence). The CDR3 contains 15 residues. CDR3 DNA sequence: TGTGCCTGGAGCCTAGGGACTGGCTACTACAATGAGCAGTTCTTC. Amino acid sequence: CAWSLGTGYYNEQFF.

V and J are TRBV6-1 and TRBJ1-1; a possible D gene is TRBD1 (6 bases). The CDR3 is made up of 15 amino acids. Germline values: CDR1 MNHNS, CDR2 SASEGT. Trimming pared 1 base from V and 1 base from J, leaving 10 bases between. The CDR3 sequence: CASSEGDTRNTEAFF. The CDR3 DNA sequence: TGTGCCAGCAGTGAAGGGGACACCCGGAACACTGAAGCTTTCTTT.

The V call is TRBV7-2, the J call TRBJ2-1, with 11 bases matching TRBD2. This CDR3 has 16 residues. V shed 5 bases and J 3 bases; nucleotides not matched to a gene: 6. The germline V gene has CDR1 SGHTA and CDR2 FQGNSA. The chain's CDR3 is CASSRVGTSGYNEQFF. DNA of the CDR3: TGTGCCAGCAGCCGCGTCGGGACTAGCGGCTACAATGAGCAGTTCTTC.

In its sample, this clone was seen a few times. The chain employs TRBV7-9 and TRBJ2-1, with TRBD2 identical over 9 bases. Germline-derived CDR1 and CDR2 are SEHNR and FQNEAQ (reference sequence). J gave up 5 bases and V 5 bases, and 7 bases lay outside the gene matches. This CDR3 is built from 15 residues. The CDR3 protein is CASSLGLAFHNEQFF. In DNA form, the CDR3 reads TGTGCCAGCAGCCTGGGACTAGCATTTCACAATGAGCAGTTCTTC. The full variable domain, with the rest looked up from reference TRBV7-9 and TRBJ2-1, is DTGVSQNPRHKITKRGQNVTFRCDPISEHNRLYWYRQTLGQGPEFLTYFQNEAQLEKSRLLSDRFSAERPKGSFSTLEIQRTEQGDSAMYLCASSLGLAFHNEQFFGPGTRLTVL.

The rearrangement links TRBV5-6 to TRBJ2-3; D tentatively reads TRBD1 or TRBD2 (5 bases each). Trimming took 3 bases from V and 5 from J, leaving 19 bases between them. CDR1 and CDR2 (germline): SGHDT, YYEEEE. This CDR3 comprises 16 residues. The CDR3: CASSSLGPRERDTQYF. In nucleotides, the CDR3 is TGTGCCAGCAGCTCCCTGGGACCACGTGAGAGAGATACGCAGTATTTT. Full variable domain (missing parts from reference TRBV5-6 and TRBJ2-3): DAGVTQSPTHLIKTRGQQVTLRCSPKSGHDTVSWYQQALGQGPQFIFQYYEEEERQRGNFPDRFSGHQFPNYSSELNVNALLLGDSALYLCASSSLGPRERDTQYFGPGTRLTVL.

The chain couples TRBV29-1 to TRBJ2-2; D unresolved. Germline lookup yields CDR1 SQVTM and CDR2 ANQGSEA. The CDR3 totals 13 residues. Trimming removed 5 bases at V and 2 bases at J, with 9 bases between. In nucleotides, the CDR3 is TGCAGCGTTTATTTTAGCAACACCGGGGAGCTGTTTTTT. Translated, it gives CSVYFSNTGELFF.

This clone was counted only a few times. The rearrangement uses TRBV5-1 and TRBJ2-1; 12 bases are a match to TRBD1. Trimming at V came to 0 bases and at J to 6 bases, leaving 4 bases not matched to a gene. The CDR3 has 16 residues. CDR1 is SGHRS, CDR2 YFSETQ, per germline. CDR3 sequence (DNA): TGCGCCAGCAGCTTGGGCGGGACAGGGGGCGTCAATGAGCAGTTCTTC. Its protein product is CASSLGGTGGVNEQFF.

This clone was seen a single time. The V and J genes are TRBV29-1 and TRBJ1-4; D gene unclear. Trimming removed 6 bases at V and 7 bases at J, with 15 bases between. CDR3 length: 13 amino acids. Germline V gives CDR1 SQVTM, CDR2 ANQGSEA. This CDR3 reads CSVQRALGEKLFF. In DNA, the CDR3 is TGCAGCGTCCAGAGGGCCCTCGGTGAAAAACTGTTTTTT.

J is TRBJ1-1 and V is TRBV25-1; D gene unclear. There are 17 residues in the CDR3. Germline CDR1 MGHDK, CDR2 SYGVNS. The V and J ends lost 2 bases and 4 bases respectively, with 20 bases between them. In DNA form, the CDR3 reads TGTGCCAGCAGTGAACCCCCTGGAGTCGGGGTCAGCACTGAAGCTTTCTTT. This encodes CASSEPPGVGVSTEAFF.

The chain recombines TRBV10-1 with TRBJ2-3; D is undetermined. Trimming removed 1 base from V and 8 bases from J, with 4 bases in between. In germline, CDR1 is WNHNN, CDR2 SYGVQD (reference sequence). The CDR3 has 11 amino acids. CDR3 amino acids: CASSEFGTQYF. The CDR3 nucleotides are TGCGCCAGCAGTGAGTTTGGTACGCAGTATTTT.

The V and J genes are TRBV5-1 and TRBJ2-7; 7 bases map to TRBD2. Unmatched junction bases numbered 13, after V lost 4 bases and J lost 6 bases. Germline V CDR1 and CDR2: SGHRS, YFSETQ. The CDR3 is made up of 15 amino acids. CDR3 bases: TGCGCCAGCAGCCGCGTCGGGGAGGGAACGGGCGAGCAGTACTTC. As protein: CASSRVGEGTGEQYF. The whole variable domain, remainder taken from reference TRBV5-1 and TRBJ2-7, is KAGVTQTPRYLIKTRGQQVTLSCSPISGHRSVSWYQQTPGQGLQFLFEYFSETQRNKGNFPGRFSGRQFSNSRSEMNVSTLELGDSALYLCASSRVGEGTGEQYFGPGTRLTVT.

The chain links TRBV2 to TRBJ1-1; D ambiguous. CDR3 size: 14 residues. Germline loops: CDR1 SNHLY, CDR2 FYNNEI. V lost 0 bases to trimming and J lost 0 bases, with 5 bases between them. CDR3 coding DNA: TGTGCCAGCAGTGAAGCGTGGATGAACACTGAAGCTTTCTTT. Its protein product is CASSEAWMNTEAFF.

The V gene is TRBV15, the J gene TRBJ2-5, with 8 bases that match TRBD1. V was clipped by 0 bases and J by 4 bases; unmatched bases: 7. The CDR3 is made up of 16 amino acids. The germline gives CDR1 LNHNV, CDR2 YYDKDF (reference sequence). For the CDR3, the DNA is TGTGCCACCAGCAGAGATCCGACAGGGGCGGGAGAGACCCAGTACTTC. This gives the protein CATSRDPTGAGETQYF. Supplemented by reference TRBV15 and TRBJ2-5, the full variable domain reads DAMVIQNPRYQVTQFGKPVTLSCSQTLNHNVMYWYQQKSSQAPKLLFHYYDKDFNNEADTPDNFQSRRPNTSFCFLDIRSPGLGDTAMYLCATSRDPTGAGETQYFGPGTRLLVL.

V usage is TRBV25-1 and J usage is TRBJ1-2; unclear D gene. The CDR3 runs 10 residues. V was trimmed by 9 bases and J by 2 bases, leaving 4 bases between them. In germline, CDR1 is MGHDK, CDR2 SYGVNS. The CDR3 spells CASWNYGYTF. For the CDR3, the DNA is TGTGCCAGTTGGAACTATGGCTACACCTTC.

J is TRBJ1-2 and V is TRBV6-1; tentatively, D is TRBD1 (6 bases). With 6 bases removed from V and 9 bases from J, the gap between germline ends came to 17 bases. The CDR3 sequence is 13 residues long. Germline V lookup: CDR1 MNHNS, CDR2 SASEGT. The CDR3: CASRGGDRASYTF. The CDR3 coding sequence is TGTGCCAGCAGGGGGGGCGACCGGGCTAGCTACACCTTC.

V usage is TRBV14 and J usage is TRBJ2-2, with TRBD1 matching 7 bases. This CDR3 comprises 16 residues. J was trimmed by 2 bases and V by 4 bases; bases with no gene match: 7. The germline CDR1 and CDR2 sequences are SGHDN and FVKESK. CDR3 sequence: CASSPWTGLNTGELFF. The CDR3 DNA sequence: TGTGCCAGCAGCCCATGGACAGGTCTTAACACCGGGGAGCTGTTTTTT.

The CDR3 reads CAISEIGQTGGTQYF. DNA for the CDR3: TGTGCCATCAGTGAGATCGGGCAGACCGGAGGGACCCAGTACTTC. The chain has TRBV10-3 and TRBJ2-5; D perhaps matches TRBD2 (5 bases). V dropped 2 bases and J dropped 7 bases, with 17 bases sitting between them. This CDR3 is 15 amino acids long. Germline CDR1 and CDR2: ENHRY and SYGVKD.